This T cell receptor (beta chain) was obtained from a study of cytomegalovirus exposure and HLA in healthy donors. General study findings and limits: Most TCR sequences proved rare, with some public TCRs found in many donors.

60 Vbeta and 13 Jbeta primers were used in PCR. TCRdb keeps only in-frame clones here, not all; method: immunoSEQ multiplex PCR. This specimen shows roughly 120,000 clones; the ten leading clones hold approximately 2.6%. Trimming removed 2 bases from V and 2 bases from J; junction bases left unmatched: 6. Germline V lookup: CDR1 MNHEY, CDR2 SMNVEV (reference sequence). CDR3 length: 18 residues. Concerning this clone itself: The target antigen is unknown.

The material sequenced was PBMCs. This clonotype was sampled from a man in his thirties or forties in good health and CMV-seronegative. This chain uses TRBV27 with TRBJ2-1, with 13 nucleotides matching TRBD2. CDR3 nucleotides: TGTGCCAGCAGTTTACACCCAGGACTAGCGGGAGCCTACAATGAGCAGTTCTTC. It translates to CASSLHPGLAGAYNEQFF.